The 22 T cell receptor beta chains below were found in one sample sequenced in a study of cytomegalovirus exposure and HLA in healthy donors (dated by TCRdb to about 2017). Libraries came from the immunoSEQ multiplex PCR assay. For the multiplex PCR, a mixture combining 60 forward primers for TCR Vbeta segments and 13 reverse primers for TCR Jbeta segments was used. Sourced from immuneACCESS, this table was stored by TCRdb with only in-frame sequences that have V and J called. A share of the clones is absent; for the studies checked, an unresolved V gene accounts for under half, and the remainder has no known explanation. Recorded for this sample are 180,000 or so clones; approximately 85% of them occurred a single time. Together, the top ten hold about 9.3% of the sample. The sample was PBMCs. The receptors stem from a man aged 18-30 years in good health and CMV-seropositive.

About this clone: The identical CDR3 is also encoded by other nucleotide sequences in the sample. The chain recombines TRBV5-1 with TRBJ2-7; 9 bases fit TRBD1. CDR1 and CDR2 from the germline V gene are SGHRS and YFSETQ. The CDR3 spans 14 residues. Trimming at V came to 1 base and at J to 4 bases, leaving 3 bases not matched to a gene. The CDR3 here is CASSLLQGAYEQYF. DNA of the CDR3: TGCGCCAGCAGCTTGCTACAGGGGGCATACGAGCAGTACTTC.

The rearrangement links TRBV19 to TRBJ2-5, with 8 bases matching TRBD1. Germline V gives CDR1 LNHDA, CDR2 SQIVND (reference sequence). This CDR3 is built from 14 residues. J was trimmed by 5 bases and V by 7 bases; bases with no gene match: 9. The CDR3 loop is CASKRQGIGETQYF. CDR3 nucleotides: TGTGCCAGTAAGAGACAGGGGATAGGGGAGACCCAGTACTTC.

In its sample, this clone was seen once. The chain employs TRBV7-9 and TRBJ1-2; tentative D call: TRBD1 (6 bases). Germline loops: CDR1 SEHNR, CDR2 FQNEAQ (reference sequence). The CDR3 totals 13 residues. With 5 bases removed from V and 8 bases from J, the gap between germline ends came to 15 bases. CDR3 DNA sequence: TGTGCCAGCAGCGTCGGGACACCAAACGGCTACACCTTC. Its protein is CASSVGTPNGYTF.

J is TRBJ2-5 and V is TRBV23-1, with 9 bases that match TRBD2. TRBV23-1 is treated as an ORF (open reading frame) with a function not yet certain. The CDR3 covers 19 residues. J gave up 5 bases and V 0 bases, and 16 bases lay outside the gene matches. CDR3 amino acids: CASSQSGGKRGAVGETQYF. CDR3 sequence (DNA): TGCGCCAGCAGTCAATCGGGGGGCAAGCGGGGGGCCGTAGGGGAGACCCAGTACTTC.

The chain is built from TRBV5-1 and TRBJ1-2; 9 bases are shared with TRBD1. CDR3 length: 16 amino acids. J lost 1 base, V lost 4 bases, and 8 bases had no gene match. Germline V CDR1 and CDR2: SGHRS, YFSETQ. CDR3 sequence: CASSAGTGRSNYGYTF. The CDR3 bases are TGCGCCAGCAGCGCCGGGACAGGGAGGAGTAACTATGGCTACACCTTC.

This CDR3 is CASSLTSGGFQETQYF. CDR3 bases: TGTGCCAGCAGCCTAACTAGCGGGGGGTTCCAAGAGACCCAGTACTTC. J is TRBJ2-5 and V is TRBV7-2, with 12 bases identical to TRBD2. The germline V gene encodes CDR1 SGHTA and CDR2 FQGNSA. The length of the CDR3 is 16 residues. J lost 1 base, V lost 5 bases, and 5 bases had no gene match. The variable domain in full, completed from reference TRBV7-2 and TRBJ2-5, reads GAGVSQSPSNKVTEKGKDVELRCDPISGHTALYWYRQSLGQGLEFLIYFQGNSAPDKSGLPSDRFSAERTGGSVSTLTIQRTQQEDSAVYLCASSLTSGGFQETQYFGPGTRLLVL.

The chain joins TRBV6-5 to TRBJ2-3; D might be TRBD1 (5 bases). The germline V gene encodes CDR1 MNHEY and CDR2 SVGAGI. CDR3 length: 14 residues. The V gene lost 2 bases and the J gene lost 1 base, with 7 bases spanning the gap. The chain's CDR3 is CASSYTTGTDTQYF. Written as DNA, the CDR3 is TGTGCCAGCAGTTACACGACAGGCACAGATACGCAGTATTTT.

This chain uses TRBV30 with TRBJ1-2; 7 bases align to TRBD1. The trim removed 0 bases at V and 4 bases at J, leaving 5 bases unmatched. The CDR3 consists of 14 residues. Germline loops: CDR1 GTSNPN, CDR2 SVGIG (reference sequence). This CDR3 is CAWSVLQGPYGYTF. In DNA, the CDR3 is TGTGCCTGGAGTGTACTACAGGGGCCCTATGGCTACACCTTC.

The CDR3 DNA is TGTGCCAGCAGGGTGGTAGCGGGGGGCGAGCAGTACTTC. Translation gives CASRVVAGGEQYF. The chain combines TRBV7-2 with TRBJ2-7; TRBD2 agrees at 10 bases. After removal of 6 bases from V and 6 bases from J, the junction contained 5 bases not matched to a gene. Per germline, CDR1 SGHTA and CDR2 FQGNSA. The CDR3 is 13 amino acids.

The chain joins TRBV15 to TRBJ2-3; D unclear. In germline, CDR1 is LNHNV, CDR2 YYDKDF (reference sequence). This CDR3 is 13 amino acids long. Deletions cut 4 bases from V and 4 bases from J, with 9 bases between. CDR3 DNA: TGTGCCACCAGCACCTACCGGGCAGATACGCAGTATTTT. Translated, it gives CATSTYRADTQYF.

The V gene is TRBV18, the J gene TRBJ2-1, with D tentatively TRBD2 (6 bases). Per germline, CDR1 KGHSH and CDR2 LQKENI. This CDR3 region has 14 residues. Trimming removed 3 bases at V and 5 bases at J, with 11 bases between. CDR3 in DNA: TGTGCCAGCTCACCGCGGGGCGGCCACAATGAGCAGTTCTTC. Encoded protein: CASSPRGGHNEQFF.

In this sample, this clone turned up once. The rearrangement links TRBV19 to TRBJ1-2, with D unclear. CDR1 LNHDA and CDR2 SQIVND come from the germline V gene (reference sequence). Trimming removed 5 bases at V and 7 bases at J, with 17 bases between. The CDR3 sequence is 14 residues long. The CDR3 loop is CASSFLTVTPGYTF. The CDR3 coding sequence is TGTGCCAGTAGTTTTCTAACGGTAACTCCTGGCTACACCTTC.

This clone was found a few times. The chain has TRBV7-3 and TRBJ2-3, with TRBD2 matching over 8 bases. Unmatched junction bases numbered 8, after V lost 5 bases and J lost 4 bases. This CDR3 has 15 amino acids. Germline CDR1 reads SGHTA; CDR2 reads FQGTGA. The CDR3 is CASSQGGLDSDTQYF. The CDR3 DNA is TGTGCCAGCAGCCAAGGGGGACTAGACTCAGATACGCAGTATTTT. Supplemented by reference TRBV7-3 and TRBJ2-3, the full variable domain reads GAGVSQTPSNKVTEKGKYVELRCDPISGHTALYWYRQSLGQGPEFLIYFQGTGAADDSGLPNDRFFAVRPEGSVSTLKIQRTERGDSAVYLCASSQGGLDSDTQYFGPGTRLTVL.

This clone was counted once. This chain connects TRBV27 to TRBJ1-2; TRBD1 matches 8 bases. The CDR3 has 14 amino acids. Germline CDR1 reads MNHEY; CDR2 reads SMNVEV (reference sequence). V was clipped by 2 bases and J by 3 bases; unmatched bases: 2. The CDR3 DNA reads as TGTGCCAGCAGTTTAACAGGGGGTTACTATGGCTACACCTTC. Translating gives CASSLTGGYYGYTF.

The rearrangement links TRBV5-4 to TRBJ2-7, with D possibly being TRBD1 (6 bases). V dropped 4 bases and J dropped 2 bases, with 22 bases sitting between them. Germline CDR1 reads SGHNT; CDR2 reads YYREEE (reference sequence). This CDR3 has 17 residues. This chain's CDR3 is CASSPRTPGTTPYEQYF. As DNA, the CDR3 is TGTGCCAGCAGCCCCCGGACCCCCGGGACAACGCCCTACGAGCAGTACTTC.

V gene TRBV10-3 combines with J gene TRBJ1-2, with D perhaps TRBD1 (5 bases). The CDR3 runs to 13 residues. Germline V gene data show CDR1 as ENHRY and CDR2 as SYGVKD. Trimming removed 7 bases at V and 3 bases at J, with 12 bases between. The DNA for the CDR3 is TGTGCCATCAAGGCCAGGGATGACTATGGCTACACCTTC. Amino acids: CAIKARDDYGYTF.

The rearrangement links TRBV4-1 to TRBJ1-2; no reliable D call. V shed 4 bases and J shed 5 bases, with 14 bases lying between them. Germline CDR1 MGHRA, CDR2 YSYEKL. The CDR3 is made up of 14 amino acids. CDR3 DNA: TGCGCCAGCAGCCTGGGGAGCATCCTTTATGGCTACACCTTC. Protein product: CASSLGSILYGYTF.

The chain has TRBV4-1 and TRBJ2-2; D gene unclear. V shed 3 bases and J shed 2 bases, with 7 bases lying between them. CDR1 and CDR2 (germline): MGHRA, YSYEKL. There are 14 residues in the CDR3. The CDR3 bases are TGCGCCAGCAGCCAGGGCAGAAACACCGGGGAGCTGTTTTTT. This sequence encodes CASSQGRNTGELFF.

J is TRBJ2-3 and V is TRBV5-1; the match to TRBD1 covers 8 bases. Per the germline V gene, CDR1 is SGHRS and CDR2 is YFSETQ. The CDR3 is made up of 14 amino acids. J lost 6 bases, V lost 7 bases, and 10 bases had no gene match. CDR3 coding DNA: TGCGCCAGCGCCGGACAGGGAGGAGGTGATACGCAGTATTTT. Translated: CASAGQGGGDTQYF.

The CDR3 here is CAWRIWGVDYGYTF. The CDR3, as DNA: TGTGCCTGGAGGATTTGGGGGGTGGACTATGGCTACACCTTC. This rearrangement joins TRBV30 to TRBJ1-2; possible D gene TRBD1, 5 bases. The CDR3 has 14 residues. V lost 3 bases and J 3 bases, leaving 14 bases between the germline ends. Germline CDR1 reads GTSNPN; CDR2 reads SVGIG (reference sequence). The whole variable domain, filled in from reference TRBV30 and TRBJ1-2, reads SQTIHQWPATLVQPVGSPLSLECTVEGTSNPNLYWYRQAAGRGLQLLFYSVGIGQISSEVPQNLSASRPQDRQFILSSKKLLLSDSGFYLCAWRIWGVDYGYTFGSGTRLTVV.

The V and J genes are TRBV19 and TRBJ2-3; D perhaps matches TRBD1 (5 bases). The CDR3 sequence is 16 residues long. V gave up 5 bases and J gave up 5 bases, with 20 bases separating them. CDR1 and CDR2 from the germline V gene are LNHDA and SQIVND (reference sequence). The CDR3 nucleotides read TGTGCCAGTAGTCCCAGCCCCCCAGGGTGGGGAGATACGCAGTATTTT. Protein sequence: CASSPSPPGWGDTQYF.

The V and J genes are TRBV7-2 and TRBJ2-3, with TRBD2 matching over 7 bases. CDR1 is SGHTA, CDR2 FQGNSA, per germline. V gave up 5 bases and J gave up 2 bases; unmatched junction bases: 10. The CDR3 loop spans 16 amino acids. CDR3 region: CASSPTGTTLTDTQYF. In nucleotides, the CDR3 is TGTGCCAGCAGCCCCACGGGGACTACCCTCACAGATACGCAGTATTTT.